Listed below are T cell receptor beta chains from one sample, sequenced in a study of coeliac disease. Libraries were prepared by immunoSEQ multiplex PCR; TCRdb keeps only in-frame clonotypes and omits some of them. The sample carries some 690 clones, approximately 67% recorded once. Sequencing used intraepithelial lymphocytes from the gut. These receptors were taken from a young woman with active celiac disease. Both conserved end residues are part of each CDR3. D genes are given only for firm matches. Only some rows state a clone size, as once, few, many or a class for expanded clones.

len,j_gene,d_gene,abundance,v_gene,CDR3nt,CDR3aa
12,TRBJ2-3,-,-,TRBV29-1,TGCAGCCTCAGACAGACTTCAGATACGCAGTATTTT,CSLRQTSDTQYF
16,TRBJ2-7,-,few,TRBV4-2,TGTGCCAGCAGCCAAGAGCAGGGCCGCCTCTCCTACGAGCAGTACTTC,CASSQEQGRLSYEQYF
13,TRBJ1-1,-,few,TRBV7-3,TGTGCCAGCAGCTCAGACAGTCCTATTGAAGCTTTCTTT,CASSSDSPIEAFF
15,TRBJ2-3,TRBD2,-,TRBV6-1,TGTGCCAGCAGTTTCCTAGCGGGAGCGGGCGATACGCAGTATTTT,CASSFLAGAGDTQYF
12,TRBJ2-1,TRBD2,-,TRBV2,TGTGCCAGCAGTGCTGGAGCGGGAGAGCAGTTCTTC,CASSAGAGEQFF
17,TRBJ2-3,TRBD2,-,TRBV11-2,TGTGCCAGCAGCTCCCCGACTAGCGGGAGATTCACAGATACGCAGTATTTT,CASSSPTSGRFTDTQYF
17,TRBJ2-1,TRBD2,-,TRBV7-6,TGTGCCAGCAGCCCGTGGACTAGCGGGAGGTTATACAATGAGCAGTTCTTC,CASSPWTSGRLYNEQFF
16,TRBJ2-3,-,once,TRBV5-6,TGTGCCAGCAGCTTGGCCGTAGGGCGGGGCACAGATACGCAGTATTTT,CASSLAVGRGTDTQYF
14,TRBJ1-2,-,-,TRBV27,TGTGCCAGCAGTCAGGTCGGGGGGTGGAGCGGCTACACCTTC,CASSQVGGWSGYTF
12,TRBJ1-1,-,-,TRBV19,TGTGCCAGTAGTATAGAGGGGGCACGAGCTTTCTTT,CASSIEGARAFF
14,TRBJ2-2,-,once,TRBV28,TGTGCCAGCAGTTTTACTGACTACACCGGGGAGCTGTTTTTT,CASSFTDYTGELFF
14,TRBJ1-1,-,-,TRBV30,TGTGCCTGGAGCCCAGGGATCGAGAACACTGAAGCTTTCTTT,CAWSPGIENTEAFF
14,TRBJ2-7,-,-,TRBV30,TGTGCCTGGAGTGAGCTGAACAGGCCCTACGAGCAGTACTTC,CAWSELNRPYEQYF
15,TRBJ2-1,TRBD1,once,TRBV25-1,TGTGCCAGCAGTGTGGCGGGACAGGGGATGGATGAGCAGTTCTTC,CASSVAGQGMDEQFF
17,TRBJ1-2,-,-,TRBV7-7,TGTGCCAGCAGCGTGAAGCGTAAGTGCCGAAAGATCTATGGCTACACCTTC,CASSVKRKCRKIYGYTF
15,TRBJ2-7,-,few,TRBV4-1,TGCGCCAGCAGCCAAGGATTTACACCAGGGGGGCGGCAGTACTTC,CASSQGFTPGGRQYF
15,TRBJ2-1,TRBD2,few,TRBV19,TGTGCCAGTAGTATGGGCGGGAGAGAGATCGATGAGCAGTTCTTC,CASSMGGREIDEQFF
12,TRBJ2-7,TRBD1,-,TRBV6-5,TGTGCCAGCAGAACAGGGGACCACGAGCAGTACTTC,CASRTGDHEQYF
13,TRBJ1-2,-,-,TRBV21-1,TGTGCCAGCAGGCTTCGGGGAGACTATGGCTACACCTTC,CASRLRGDYGYTF
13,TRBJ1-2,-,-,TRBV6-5,TGTGCCAGTCGACACGGAACTAACTATGGCTACACCTTC,CASRHGTNYGYTF
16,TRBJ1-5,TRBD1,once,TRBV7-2,TGTGCCAGCAGCTTAGTGAGGGGGCGCGGCAATCAGCCCCAGCATTTT,CASSLVRGRGNQPQHF
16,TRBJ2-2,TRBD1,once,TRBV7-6,TGTGCCAGCAGTACCGACAGGGTGGAGATCTCCGGGGAGCTGTTTTTT,CASSTDRVEISGELFF
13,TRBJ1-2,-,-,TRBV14,TGTGCCAGCAGCCAATCAGGGATCCATGGCTACACCTTC,CASSQSGIHGYTF
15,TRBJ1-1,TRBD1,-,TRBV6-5,TGTGCCAGCAGTCAACGACAGGGATTGGGCACTGAAGCTTTCTTT,CASSQRQGLGTEAFF
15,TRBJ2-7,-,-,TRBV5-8,TGTGCCAGCAGCTTGAGGGGCCGCCTGCTGTGGGAGCAGTACTTC,CASSLRGRLLWEQYF
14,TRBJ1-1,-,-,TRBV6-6,TGTGCCACCAACCCGGGGGGGCTGAACACTGAAGCTTTCTTT,CATNPGGLNTEAFF
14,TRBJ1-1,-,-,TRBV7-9,TGTGCCAGCAGCTTAGAATCAGGGATCCCTGTAGCTTTCTTT,CASSLESGIPVAFF
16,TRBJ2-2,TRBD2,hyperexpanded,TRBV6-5,TGTGCCAGCAGTTACTCGGGCGGGAGGGCCACCGGGGAGCTGTTTTTT,CASSYSGGRATGELFF
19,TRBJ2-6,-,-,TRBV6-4,TGTGCCAGCAGTGCGTACTCCTCACAACGACAAAGTCGGGCCAACGTCCTGACTTTC,CASSAYSSQRQSRANVLTF
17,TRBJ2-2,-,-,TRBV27,TGTGCCAGCAGTGTAATTGGGGGCCTTCTAGATACCGGGGAGCTGTTTTTT,CASSVIGGLLDTGELFF
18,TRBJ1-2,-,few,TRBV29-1,TGCAGCGTTGAATCACGGAGGTGGCAGCGTGCCCTCCCATATGGCTACACCTTC,CSVESRRWQRALPYGYTF
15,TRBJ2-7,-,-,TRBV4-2,TGTGCCAGCAGCCCGACGGGAGCGTATTCCTACGAGCAGTACTTC,CASSPTGAYSYEQYF
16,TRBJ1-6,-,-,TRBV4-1,TGCGCCAGCAGCCAAAACGGGGTCGGTTATAATTCACCCCTCCACTTT,CASSQNGVGYNSPLHF
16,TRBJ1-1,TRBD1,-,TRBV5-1,TGCGCCAGCAGCTTGGGGCAGGGGGGTTACGGCACTGAAGCTTTCTTT,CASSLGQGGYGTEAFF
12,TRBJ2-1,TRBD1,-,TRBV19,TGTGCCAGTAGTAGGACAGGGAATGAGCAGTTCTTC,CASSRTGNEQFF
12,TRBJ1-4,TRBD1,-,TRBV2,TGTGCCGGGTACAGGGGCGGTGCGGAACTGTTTTTT,CAGYRGGAELFF
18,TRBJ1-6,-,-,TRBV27,TGTGCCAGCAGTTTTTGGCCTCAACCCCTAGGGAGGCATTCACCCCTCCACTTT,CASSFWPQPLGRHSPLHF
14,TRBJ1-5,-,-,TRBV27,TGTGCCAGCAGTTGTGGGGGCTGCAATCAGCCCCAGCATTTT,CASSCGGCNQPQHF
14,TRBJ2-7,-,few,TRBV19,TGTGCCAGTAGTATAGGGCCGGGGGAGTACGAGCAGTACTTC,CASSIGPGEYEQYF